These 5 T cell receptor beta chains were sequenced from one sample in a study of cytomegalovirus exposure and HLA in healthy donors (dated by TCRdb to about 2017). Library prep was done by the immunoSEQ multiplex PCR assay. For the multiplex PCR, a mixture combining 60 forward primers for TCR Vbeta segments and 13 reverse primers for TCR Jbeta segments was used. TCRdb's version of the immuneACCESS table is confined to in-frame rearrangements and falls short of the full clone set. An unresolved V gene accounts for under half of the shortfall where checked; the remainder is of unknown origin. Counted in this sample were around 170,000 clones; approximately 85% of them appeared once. The top ten clonotypes cover around 0.8% of the sample. Sequences were obtained from PBMCs. These receptors came from a young woman in good health and CMV-seronegative.

The chain is built from TRBV27 and TRBJ2-7; D not certain. The CDR3 runs 15 residues. Germline lookup yields CDR1 MNHEY and CDR2 SMNVEV (reference sequence). V was clipped by 6 bases and J by 2 bases, with 17 bases between them. The CDR3 protein is CASRSAWHGAYEQYF. CDR3 DNA sequence: TGTGCCAGCAGAAGCGCCTGGCACGGAGCCTACGAGCAGTACTTC.

The gene calls are TRBV14 and TRBJ2-7; 9 bases are a match to TRBD1. The V gene end was trimmed by 6 bases and the J gene end by 7 bases; junction bases not matched to a gene: 13. Germline V CDR1 and CDR2: SGHDN, FVKESK. The CDR3 contains 15 residues. CDR3 in amino acids: CASSRTGEGHFEQYF. DNA for the CDR3: TGTGCCAGCAGTCGGACAGGGGAAGGGCACTTTGAGCAGTACTTC.

This chain links TRBV14 with TRBJ2-2; D may be TRBD2 (5 bases). Germline V gene lookup returns CDR1 SGHDN and CDR2 FVKESK. The CDR3 runs to 16 residues. Trimming took off 1 base at V and 1 base at J, with 10 bases between the two ends. The CDR3 coding sequence is TGTGCCAGCAGCCAAGTCGCCGGGAAGAACACCGGGGAGCTGTTTTTT. The encoded protein is CASSQVAGKNTGELFF.

This clone was found once. The gene calls are TRBV27 and TRBJ1-5; 9 bases match TRBD1. After removal of 8 bases from V and 4 bases from J, the junction contained 3 bases not matched to a gene. The CDR3 extends over 13 amino acids. CDR1 is MNHEY, CDR2 SMNVEV, per germline (reference sequence). Here the CDR3 reads CASRGQGNQPQHF. In DNA, the CDR3 is TGTGCCAGCCGAGGACAGGGGAATCAGCCCCAGCATTTT.

V usage is TRBV6-5 and J usage is TRBJ1-4; D is uncertain. The CDR3 is 14 residues long. V lost 6 bases, J lost 0 bases, and 8 bases lay in between. Germline V lookup: CDR1 MNHEY, CDR2 SVGAGI. As DNA, the CDR3 is TGTGCCAGCAGCCACGGGGCAACTAATGAAAAACTGTTTTTT. Protein product: CASSHGATNEKLFF.